This is a list of T cell receptor beta chains from one sample in a study of blood T cell repertoires in COVID-19. The table came from immunoSEQ multiplex PCR; TCRdb's copy has only in-frame clones and leaves some out. The sample consists of approximately 240,000 clones, 70% to 90% of them appearing once. The sequencing input was peripheral blood. The receptors derive from a woman aged 55-70 years with active or convalescent COVID-19. Each CDR3 is given with its conserved first and last residue. D genes are given only for firm matches. Clone size is given for some rows only: seen once, a few or many times, or a class if the clone is expanded.

V,length,size,D,J,CDR3,DNA
TRBV27,21,once,TRBD2,TRBJ2-6,CASSLVGARLAGGSGANVLTF,TGTGCCAGCAGTTTAGTCGGTGCCAGGCTAGCGGGGGGTTCTGGGGCCAACGTCCTGACTTTC
TRBV5-1,17,.,.,TRBJ2-2,CASSFPGGGGDTGELFF,TGCGCCAGCAGCTTCCCCGGCGGTGGAGGGGACACCGGGGAGCTGTTTTTT
TRBV5-5,18,.,TRBD2,TRBJ2-1,CASSIWRAFEREGNEQFF,TGTGCCAGCAGCATCTGGCGGGCGTTTGAGCGGGAGGGCAATGAGCAGTTCTTC
TRBV14,16,.,TRBD1,TRBJ2-6,CASSQDAGGGANVLTF,TGTGCCAGCAGCCAAGATGCAGGGGGTGGGGCCAACGTCCTGACTTTC
TRBV7-6,15,.,TRBD1,TRBJ2-5,CASSLGTGGGETQYF,TGTGCCAGCAGCCTCGGGACAGGGGGCGGGGAGACCCAGTACTTC
TRBV19,14,.,TRBD1,TRBJ1-2,CASSNRGRNYGYTF,TGTGCCAGTAGTAACAGGGGTCGGAACTATGGCTACACCTTC
TRBV11-1,16,.,.,TRBJ1-3,CASSLLGTYSGNTIYF,TGTGCCAGCAGCTTACTCGGGACATATTCTGGAAACACCATATATTTT
TRBV12-3/TRBV12-4,13,.,.,TRBJ1-1,CASSWLEGTEAFF,TGTGCCAGCAGTTGGCTTGAGGGCACTGAAGCTTTCTTT
TRBV27,14,.,TRBD1,TRBJ1-5,CASSPGQGYQPQHF,TGTGCCAGCAGTCCAGGACAGGGGTATCAGCCCCAGCATTTT
TRBV6-5,15,.,TRBD2,TRBJ2-7,CASSRTSGGLYEQYF,TGTGCCAGCAGCCGGACTAGCGGAGGTCTCTACGAGCAGTACTTC
TRBV7-8,15,.,.,TRBJ1-3,CASSSGSSPGNTIYF,TGTGCCAGCAGCTCCGGTTCTTCGCCTGGAAACACCATATATTTT
TRBV6-6,15,.,TRBD1,TRBJ1-2,CASSPEGLRGYGYTF,TGTGCCAGCAGTCCCGAGGGTCTCAGGGGGTATGGCTACACCTTC
TRBV11-2,17,.,TRBD2,TRBJ2-3,CASSLVIASGSRNTQYF,TGTGCCAGCAGCTTAGTAATAGCTAGCGGGAGCAGAAATACGCAGTATTTT
TRBV11-2,19,.,.,TRBJ1-6,CASSHTSVGPGSYNSPLHF,TGTGCCAGCAGCCATACTAGCGTCGGACCCGGTTCCTATAATTCACCCCTCCACTTT
TRBV19,15,few,TRBD2,TRBJ2-3,CASSMRGMGMDTQYF,TGTGCCAGTAGTATGCGGGGGATGGGGATGGATACGCAGTATTTT
TRBV18,18,.,TRBD1,TRBJ2-6,CASSFRTGPHSGANVLTF,TGTGCCAGCTCATTTCGGACAGGGCCACACTCTGGGGCCAACGTCCTGACTTTC
TRBV30,14,.,.,TRBJ2-4,CAWSAAGRINIQYF,TGTGCCTGGAGTGCCGCAGGGCGTATAAACATTCAGTACTTC
TRBV3-1/TRBV3-2,17,.,.,TRBJ2-1,CASSLPKGGGPSNEQFF,TGTGCCAGCAGCCTACCAAAGGGGGGAGGGCCATCCAATGAGCAGTTCTTC
TRBV24-1,14,.,.,TRBJ1-2,CATSDQRQVYGYTF,TGTGCCACCAGTGATCAAAGACAGGTCTATGGCTACACCTTC
TRBV29-1,14,.,.,TRBJ2-1,CSAPHGGSYNEQFF,TGCAGCGCCCCTCATGGGGGGTCCTACAATGAGCAGTTCTTC
TRBV28,14,.,.,TRBJ1-4,CASSLYTPGEKLFF,TGTGCCAGCAGTTTGTACACCCCGGGTGAAAAACTGTTTTTT
TRBV5-1,16,.,.,TRBJ1-1,CASSSSVFAGPAEAFF,TGCGCCAGCAGCTCCTCGGTCTTTGCGGGTCCCGCCGAAGCTTTCTTT
TRBV10-3,18,.,.,TRBJ2-3,CAIRETGDIRPSTDTQYF,TGTGCCATCAGGGAGACAGGCGACATAAGACCTAGCACAGATACGCAGTATTTT
TRBV20-1,14,.,TRBD2,TRBJ2-1,CSASGPSGYNEQFF,TGCAGTGCTAGTGGCCCTAGCGGGTACAATGAGCAGTTCTTC
TRBV24-1,16,.,.,TRBJ2-3,CATSDREGPHRDTQYF,TGTGCCACCAGTGATCGGGAAGGGCCCCACCGTGATACGCAGTATTTT
TRBV5-4,15,once,TRBD1,TRBJ2-2,CASIAGTGVTGELFF,TGTGCCAGCATCGCCGGGACAGGGGTCACCGGGGAGCTGTTTTTT
TRBV30,15,once,TRBD1,TRBJ1-5,CAWSLSTGVGQPQHF,TGTGCCTGGAGTCTGTCGACAGGGGTAGGGCAGCCCCAGCATTTT
TRBV11-3,12,.,.,TRBJ2-3,CASSFLYSTQYF,TGTGCCAGCAGCTTCCTGTACAGTACGCAGTATTTT
TRBV7-9,16,.,TRBD1,TRBJ1-4,CASSLWGTGGDEKLFF,TGTGCCAGCAGCTTATGGGGGACAGGGGGAGATGAAAAACTGTTTTTT
TRBV2,13,.,TRBD1,TRBJ1-5,CASSPDRGQPQHF,TGTGCCAGCAGTCCGGACAGGGGTCAGCCCCAGCATTTT
TRBV30,17,.,.,TRBJ1-5,CAWSASGGGMGNQPQHF,TGTGCCTGGAGTGCCTCGGGGGGAGGAATGGGCAATCAGCCCCAGCATTTT
TRBV7-9,13,.,TRBD1,TRBJ1-2,CASEGQGLYGYTF,TGTGCCAGCGAGGGACAGGGGCTCTATGGCTACACCTTC
TRBV7-8,15,.,.,TRBJ2-1,CASSKTVSSYNEQFF,TGTGCCAGCAGTAAGACAGTCAGCTCCTACAATGAGCAGTTCTTC
TRBV28,14,.,TRBD1,TRBJ1-1,CASSTGGAGTEAFF,TGTGCCAGCAGTACAGGGGGCGCCGGGACTGAAGCTTTCTTT
TRBV4-2,22,.,TRBD1,TRBJ1-3,CASSQPLARDRVFFSSGNTIYF,TGTGCCAGCAGCCAACCATTAGCCCGGGACAGGGTTTTTTTTTCTTCGGGAAACACCATATATTTT
TRBV19,15,.,.,TRBJ1-2,CASSITAGRNYGYTF,TGTGCCAGTAGTATAACCGCGGGGCGCAACTATGGCTACACCTTC
TRBV29-1,14,.,TRBD1,TRBJ2-3,CSVEKQGAPDTQYF,TGCAGCGTTGAGAAACAGGGGGCTCCAGATACGCAGTATTTT
TRBV28,13,.,.,TRBJ2-1,CASKDTAYNEQFF,TGTGCCAGCAAGGACACGGCGTACAATGAGCAGTTCTTC
TRBV7-9,13,.,.,TRBJ2-7,CASSSTGPLEQYF,TGTGCCAGCAGCTCGACAGGTCCCCTGGAGCAGTACTTC
TRBV6-5,14,once,.,TRBJ2-7,CASSYLAETYEQYF,TGTGCCAGCAGTTACTTAGCGGAGACCTACGAGCAGTACTTC
TRBV4-2,14,.,.,TRBJ2-7,CASSQERVSYEQYF,TGTGCCAGCAGCCAAGAGAGAGTTTCCTACGAGCAGTACTTC
TRBV5-1,18,.,TRBD2,TRBJ2-3,CASSDQPPLAGGPNTQYF,TGCGCCAGCAGCGATCAACCACCTCTAGCGGGAGGGCCTAATACGCAGTATTTT
TRBV27,14,few,.,TRBJ1-4,CASSLTATNEKLFF,TGTGCCAGCAGTTTAACAGCAACTAATGAAAAACTGTTTTTT
TRBV6-5,15,.,.,TRBJ2-3,CASSYPGLVTDTQYF,TGTGCCAGCAGTTACCCGGGACTTGTGACAGATACGCAGTATTTT
TRBV10-1,13,few,.,TRBJ2-5,CASSWSVQETQYF,TGCGCCAGCAGTTGGTCAGTTCAAGAGACCCAGTACTTC